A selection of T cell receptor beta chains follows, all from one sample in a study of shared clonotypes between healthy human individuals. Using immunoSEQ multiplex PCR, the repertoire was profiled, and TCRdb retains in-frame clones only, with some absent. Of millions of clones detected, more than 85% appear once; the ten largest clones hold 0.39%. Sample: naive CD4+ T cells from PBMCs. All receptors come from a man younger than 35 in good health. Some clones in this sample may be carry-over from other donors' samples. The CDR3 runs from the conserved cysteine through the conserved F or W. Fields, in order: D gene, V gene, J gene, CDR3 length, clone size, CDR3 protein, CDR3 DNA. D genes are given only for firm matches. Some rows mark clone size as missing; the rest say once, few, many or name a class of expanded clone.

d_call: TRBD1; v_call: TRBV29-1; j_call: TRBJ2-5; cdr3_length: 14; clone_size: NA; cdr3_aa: CSVRPGQGIETQYF; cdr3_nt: TGCAGCGTGAGACCGGGACAGGGGATAGAGACCCAGTACTTC
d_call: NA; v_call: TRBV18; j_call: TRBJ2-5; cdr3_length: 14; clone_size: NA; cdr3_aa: CASSPPSGLETQYF; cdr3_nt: TGTGCCAGCTCACCACCGTCGGGGTTGGAGACCCAGTACTTC
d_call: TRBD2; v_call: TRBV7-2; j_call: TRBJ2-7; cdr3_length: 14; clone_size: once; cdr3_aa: CASSLGGTNYEQYF; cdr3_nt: TGTGCCAGCAGCTTAGGAGGGACTAACTACGAGCAGTACTTC
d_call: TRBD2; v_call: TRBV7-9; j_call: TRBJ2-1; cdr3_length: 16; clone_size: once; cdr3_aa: CASSLRGSGSSNEQFF; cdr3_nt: TGTGCCAGCAGCTTGCGAGGTAGCGGGAGTAGTAATGAGCAGTTCTTC
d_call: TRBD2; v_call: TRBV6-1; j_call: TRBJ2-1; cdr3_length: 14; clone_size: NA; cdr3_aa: CASRPRTSYNEQFF; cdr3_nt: TGTGCCAGCAGGCCGAGGACTAGCTACAATGAGCAGTTCTTC
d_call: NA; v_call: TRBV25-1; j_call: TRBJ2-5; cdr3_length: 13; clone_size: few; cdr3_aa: CASSEKSGETQYF; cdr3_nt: TGTGCCAGCAGTGAAAAATCAGGGGAGACCCAGTACTTC
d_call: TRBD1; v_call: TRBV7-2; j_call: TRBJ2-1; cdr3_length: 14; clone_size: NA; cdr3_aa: CASSLGTGGVEQFF; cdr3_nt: TGTGCCAGCAGCTTAGGAACAGGGGGCGTTGAGCAGTTCTTC
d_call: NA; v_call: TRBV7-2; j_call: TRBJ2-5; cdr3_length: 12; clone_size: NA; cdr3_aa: CASSSVRSAKYF; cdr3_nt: TGTGCCAGCAGCTCCGTCCGGAGCGCCAAGTACTTC
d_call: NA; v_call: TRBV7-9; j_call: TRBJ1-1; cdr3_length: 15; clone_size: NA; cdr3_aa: CASSLFGALGTEAFF; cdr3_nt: TGTGCCAGCAGCTTATTCGGAGCCCTAGGCACTGAAGCTTTCTTT
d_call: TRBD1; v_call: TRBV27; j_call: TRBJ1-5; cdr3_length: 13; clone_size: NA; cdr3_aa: CASSLQGNQPQHF; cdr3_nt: TGTGCCAGCAGCTTACAGGGGAATCAGCCCCAGCATTTT
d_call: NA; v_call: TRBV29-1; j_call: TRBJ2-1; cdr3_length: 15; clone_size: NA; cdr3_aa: CSVVLVFHAYNEQFF; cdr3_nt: TGCAGCGTTGTACTAGTGTTCCACGCCTACAATGAGCAGTTCTTC
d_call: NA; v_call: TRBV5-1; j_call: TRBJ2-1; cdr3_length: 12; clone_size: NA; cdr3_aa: CASSLGQNEQFF; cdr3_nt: TGCGCCAGCAGCTTGGGACAGAATGAGCAGTTCTTC
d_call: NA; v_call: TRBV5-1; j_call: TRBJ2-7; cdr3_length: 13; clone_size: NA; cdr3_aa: CASSPTGNYEQYF; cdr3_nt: TGCGCCAGCAGCCCAACAGGAAACTACGAGCAGTACTTC
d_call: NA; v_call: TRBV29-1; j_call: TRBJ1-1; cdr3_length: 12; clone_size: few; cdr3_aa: CSVVRLDTEAFF; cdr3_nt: TGCAGCGTTGTACGTTTGGACACTGAAGCTTTCTTT
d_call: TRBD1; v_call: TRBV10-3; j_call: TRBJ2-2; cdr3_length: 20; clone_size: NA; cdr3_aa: CAISGHRDRGPALGTGELFF; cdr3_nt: TGTGCCATCAGTGGACACCGGGACAGGGGGCCGGCTCTGGGGACCGGGGAGCTGTTTTTT
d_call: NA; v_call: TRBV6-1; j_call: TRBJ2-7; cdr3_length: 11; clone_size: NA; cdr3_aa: CASSDLYEQYF; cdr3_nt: TGTGCCAGCAGTGATCTTTACGAGCAGTACTTC
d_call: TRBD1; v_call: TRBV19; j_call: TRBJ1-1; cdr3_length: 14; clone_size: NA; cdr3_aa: CASSRTGAGTEAFF; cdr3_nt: TGTGCCAGTAGCCGAACAGGGGCCGGCACTGAAGCTTTCTTT
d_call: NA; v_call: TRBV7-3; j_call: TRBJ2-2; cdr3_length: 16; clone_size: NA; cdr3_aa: CASSQIAGASTGELFF; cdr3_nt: TGTGCCAGCAGCCAGATTGCGGGGGCGAGCACCGGGGAGCTGTTTTTT
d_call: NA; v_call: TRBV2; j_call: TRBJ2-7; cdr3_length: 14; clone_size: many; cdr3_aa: CASSGRPDSYEQYF; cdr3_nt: TGTGCCAGCAGTGGCAGACCGGACAGCTACGAGCAGTACTTC
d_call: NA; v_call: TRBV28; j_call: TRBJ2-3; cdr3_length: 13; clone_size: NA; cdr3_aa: CASNRDATDTQYF; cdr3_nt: TGTGCCAGCAACAGAGATGCCACAGATACGCAGTATTTT
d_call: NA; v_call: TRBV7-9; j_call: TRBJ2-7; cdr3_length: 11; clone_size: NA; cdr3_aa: CASTAAYEQYF; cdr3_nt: TGTGCCAGCACCGCCGCCTACGAGCAGTACTTC
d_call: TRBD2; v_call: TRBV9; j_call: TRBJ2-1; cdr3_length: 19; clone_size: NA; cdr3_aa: CASSGRVRTSGRFHNEQFF; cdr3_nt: TGTGCCAGCAGCGGCCGCGTGAGGACTAGCGGGAGGTTCCACAATGAGCAGTTCTTC
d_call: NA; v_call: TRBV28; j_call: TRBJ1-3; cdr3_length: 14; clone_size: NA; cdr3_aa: CASSLWGSGNTIYF; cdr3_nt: TGTGCCAGCAGTTTGTGGGGCTCTGGAAACACCATATATTTT
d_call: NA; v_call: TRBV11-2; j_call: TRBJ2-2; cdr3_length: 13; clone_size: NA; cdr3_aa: CASSSTGTGELFF; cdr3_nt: TGTGCCAGCAGCTCTACAGGGACCGGGGAGCTGTTTTTT